The 18 T cell receptor beta chains reported below all come from one sample, sequenced in a study of T cell changes during pregnancy in multiple sclerosis (dated by TCRdb to between 2018 and 2020). Library preparation employed the immunoSEQ multiplex PCR assay. Here the immuneACCESS table is served through TCRdb, limited to in-frame sequences with V and J called. Missing clones are a known gap in these copies; in checked studies unresolved V genes cover under half, and the rest lacks a known reason. The table for this sample lists around 80,000 clones; roughly 94% of them were counted only once. In total, the top ten clones hold about 2.5% of the sample. The starting material was peripheral blood, obtained before pregnancy. These receptors all come from a female donor with multiple sclerosis, enrolled in a pregnancy study.

Written as DNA, the CDR3 is TGTGCCAGCAGCGTGGGACACAGCCTAGACGAGCAGTACTTC. The encoded protein is CASSVGHSLDEQYF. The V call is TRBV9, the J call TRBJ2-7; D possibly corresponds to TRBD1 (6 bases). V was pared by 2 bases and J by 5 bases, with 14 bases between. This CDR3 is built from 14 residues. Germline V CDR1 and CDR2: SGDLS, YYNGEE.

This rearrangement joins TRBV6-5 to TRBJ2-2; 7 nucleotides line up with TRBD1. Germline V gives CDR1 MNHEY, CDR2 SVGAGI. J lost 7 bases, V lost 3 bases, and 8 bases had no gene match. The CDR3 loop spans 15 amino acids. The CDR3 spells CASSYLRQGGGELFF. The CDR3 DNA follows: TGTGCCAGCAGTTATCTTCGACAGGGCGGCGGGGAGCTGTTTTTT.

The chain carries TRBV28 and TRBJ1-1; D possibly corresponds to TRBD1 (6 bases). The V and J ends lost 2 bases and 2 bases respectively, with 15 bases between them. The CDR3 has 16 amino acids. Germline CDR1 and CDR2: MDHEN and SYDVKM. The CDR3 loop is CASSLLPGQPNTEAFF. The CDR3 DNA reads TGTGCCAGCAGTTTACTTCCCGGACAGCCCAACACTGAAGCTTTCTTT.

This clone occurred once. The chain combines TRBV28 with TRBJ1-1; possible D gene TRBD1, 5 bases. This CDR3 is 17 amino acids long. The germline V gene has CDR1 MDHEN and CDR2 SYDVKM. Trimming shortened V by 2 bases and J by 0 bases, and 16 bases separated the two germline ends. The CDR3 bases are TGTGCCAGCAGTTTAAGATCGGGGACTCTAATGAACACTGAAGCTTTCTTT. This translates into CASSLRSGTLMNTEAFF.

The rearrangement links TRBV28 to TRBJ2-7, with 8 bases fitting TRBD2. The CDR3 covers 14 residues. V was pared by 5 bases and J by 3 bases, with 6 bases of the junction left unmatched. Germline V gene data show CDR1 as MDHEN and CDR2 as SYDVKM. The CDR3 DNA reads as TGTGCCAGCAGTAGACACGGGACTAGCTACGAGCAGTACTTC. It translates to CASSRHGTSYEQYF.

This chain uses TRBV12-5 with TRBJ2-1; the match to TRBD2 covers 14 bases. Looked up from germline, CDR1 is LGHNT and CDR2 is FRNRAP. CDR3 length: 16 residues. V was clipped by 7 bases and J by 3 bases; unmatched bases: 5. CDR3 loop: CASARTSGGFYNEQFF. CDR3 DNA: TGTGCTAGTGCCCGGACTAGCGGGGGGTTCTACAATGAGCAGTTCTTC.

This rearrangement joins TRBV25-1 to TRBJ2-7, with D maybe TRBD2 (5 bases). The CDR3 is 12 amino acids. V lost 6 bases to trimming and J lost 5 bases, with 11 bases between them. Germline V lookup: CDR1 MGHDK, CDR2 SYGVNS. The CDR3 loop is CASSLAGNEQYF. The CDR3 bases are TGTGCCAGCAGCCTCGCCGGGAACGAGCAGTACTTC.

CDR3 region: CASSLHRGLYEQYF. The DNA for the CDR3 is TGTGCCAGCAGCCTACACAGGGGGTTGTACGAGCAGTACTTC. The J gene is TRBJ2-7, the V gene TRBV5-6, with 8 bases fitting TRBD1. V gave up 4 bases and J gave up 4 bases; unmatched junction bases: 7. Germline V gene lookup returns CDR1 SGHDT and CDR2 YYEEEE. The CDR3 sequence is 14 residues long.

The CDR3 loop reads CATKNGAFTEAFF. CDR3 sequence (DNA): TGTGCCACCAAAAATGGGGCATTCACTGAAGCTTTCTTT. The chain couples TRBV19 to TRBJ1-1; a possible D gene is TRBD1 (5 bases). V shed 10 bases and J shed 4 bases, with 16 bases lying between them. This CDR3 is 13 amino acids long. Germline values: CDR1 LNHDA, CDR2 SQIVND (reference sequence).

This chain joins TRBV6-5 and TRBJ1-2, with D maybe TRBD1 (5 bases). The CDR3 contains 15 residues. CDR1 and CDR2 from the germline V gene are MNHEY and SVGAGI. Trimming took off 6 bases at V and 0 bases at J, with 14 bases between the two ends. The CDR3 region is CASSRAGWANYGYTF. The CDR3 DNA reads TGTGCCAGCAGCCGCGCAGGGTGGGCTAACTATGGCTACACCTTC.

This sequence joins TRBV15 and TRBJ1-5, with D possibly matching TRBD1 (6 bases). Germline values: CDR1 LNHNV, CDR2 YYDKDF (reference sequence). The V gene lost 3 bases and the J gene lost 0 bases, with 18 bases spanning the gap. This CDR3 is 18 amino acids long. This chain's CDR3 is CATSRAQQGYYSNQPQHF. The CDR3 bases are TGTGCCACCAGCAGGGCTCAACAGGGCTACTATAGCAATCAGCCCCAGCATTTT. The complete variable domain, with remaining parts taken from reference TRBV15 and TRBJ1-5, reads DAMVIQNPRYQVTQFGKPVTLSCSQTLNHNVMYWYQQKSSQAPKLLFHYYDKDFNNEADTPDNFQSRRPNTSFCFLDIRSPGLGDTAMYLCATSRAQQGYYSNQPQHFGDGTRLSIL.

The chain is built from TRBV19 and TRBJ1-5; TRBD1 matches 9 bases. The germline CDR1 and CDR2 sequences are LNHDA and SQIVND (reference sequence). The CDR3 is 15 amino acids. Trimming cost V 6 bases and J 2 bases; bases outside gene matches: 5. The CDR3 region has the DNA TGTGCCAGTAGACAAACAGGGGGCGGCAATCAGCCCCAGCATTTT. This encodes CASRQTGGGNQPQHF. The full variable domain, with the rest looked up from reference TRBV19 and TRBJ1-5, is DGGITQSPKYLFRKEGQNVTLSCEQNLNHDAMYWYRQDPGQGLRLIYYSQIVNDFQKGDIAEGYSVSREKKESFPLTVTSAQKNPTAFYLCASRQTGGGNQPQHFGDGTRLSIL.

This clone occurred many times. This chain joins TRBV18 and TRBJ1-2, with D maybe TRBD1 (5 bases). Germline lookup yields CDR1 KGHSH and CDR2 LQKENI. The ends were cut back, 2 bases at V and 7 bases at J, with 14 bases in the middle. This CDR3 is 14 amino acids long. CDR3 in amino acids: CASSPDSSTGGYTF. CDR3 coding DNA: TGTGCCAGCTCACCAGACAGTTCAACCGGTGGCTACACCTTC.

The chain joins TRBV7-9 to TRBJ2-6; 10 nucleotides agree with TRBD1. CDR1 and CDR2 from the germline V gene are SEHNR and FQNEAQ (reference sequence). With 1 base clipped from V and 3 bases from J, the junction kept 3 bases outside the gene matches. CDR3 size: 17 residues. CDR3 amino acids: CASSLGDRGDGANVLTF. The CDR3 DNA follows: TGTGCCAGCAGCTTAGGGGACAGGGGCGATGGGGCCAACGTCCTGACTTTC.

The chain joins TRBV7-6 to TRBJ2-3; D unresolved. Trimming left V 1 base short and J 6 bases short, with 14 bases between. Germline V gives CDR1 SGHVS, CDR2 FNYEAQ. The CDR3 has 15 residues. The CDR3 spells CASSLETRPMDTQYF. CDR3 nucleotides: TGTGCCAGCAGCTTAGAGACACGGCCGATGGATACGCAGTATTTT.

CDR3 amino acids: CASSILGLAGNNEQFF. The CDR3 DNA follows: TGTGCCAGTAGTATATTAGGCCTAGCGGGAAACAATGAGCAGTTCTTC. The chain is built from TRBV19 and TRBJ2-1, with TRBD2 matching 9 bases. J lost 5 bases, V lost 2 bases, and 7 bases had no gene match. The CDR3 totals 16 residues. Germline V gene lookup returns CDR1 LNHDA and CDR2 SQIVND (reference sequence). The full variable domain, completed using reference TRBV19 and TRBJ2-1, is DGGITQSPKYLFRKEGQNVTLSCEQNLNHDAMYWYRQDPGQGLRLIYYSQIVNDFQKGDIAEGYSVSREKKESFPLTVTSAQKNPTAFYLCASSILGLAGNNEQFFGPGTRLTVL.

J is TRBJ2-3 and V is TRBV27; 7 bases agree with TRBD2. Germline loops: CDR1 MNHEY, CDR2 SMNVEV (reference sequence). Unmatched junction bases numbered 7, after V lost 6 bases and J lost 7 bases. The CDR3 consists of 13 residues. CDR3 region: CASRGGEVYTQYF. CDR3 sequence (DNA): TGTGCCAGCAGGGGGGGGGAGGTTTATACGCAGTATTTT.

This chain joins TRBV6-5 and TRBJ1-2, with D hard to call. V gave up 0 bases and J gave up 4 bases, with 12 bases separating them. The germline gives CDR1 MNHEY, CDR2 SVGAGI. The CDR3 length is 15 residues. The DNA of the CDR3 is TGTGCCAGCAGTTACTCGCGGGATCCGGGCTATGGCTACACCTTC. The encoded protein is CASSYSRDPGYGYTF.